Below, 22 T cell receptor beta chains from the same sample are listed, as sequenced in a study of cytomegalovirus exposure and HLA in healthy donors. 13 Jbeta primers and 60 Vbeta primers were used for the PCR. Repertoires were generated with immunoSEQ multiplex PCR, while TCRdb's copy carries only in-frame clones and drops some. The repertoire holds roughly 140,000 clones, with around 85% as singletons. Material: PBMCs. The receptors stem from a man aged 40-50 years in good health and CMV-seropositive.

The chain combines TRBV14 with TRBJ1-6; D call uncertain. The V end was cut by 0 bases, the J end by 0 bases, with 9 bases between. CDR3 size: 17 residues. Looked up from germline, CDR1 is SGHDN and CDR2 is FVKESK. Here the CDR3 reads CASSQDAYSSYNSPLHF. As DNA, the CDR3 is TGTGCCAGCAGCCAAGATGCCTATAGCTCCTATAATTCACCCCTCCACTTT.

The genes are TRBV4-1 and TRBJ1-2; 9 bases map to TRBD1. The CDR3 sequence is 14 residues long. Trimming took 4 bases from V and 8 from J; bases not matched to a gene: 8. Germline values: CDR1 MGHRA, CDR2 YSYEKL. In DNA form, the CDR3 reads TGCGCCAGCAGCCGTTCCGGGACAGGGAAGGGCTACACCTTC. Its translation is CASSRSGTGKGYTF.

The V gene is TRBV14, the J gene TRBJ1-2; D gene ambiguous. Trimming shortened V by 3 bases and J by 8 bases, and 10 bases separated the two germline ends. Germline-derived CDR1 and CDR2 are SGHDN and FVKESK. This CDR3 has 12 amino acids. The CDR3 DNA reads as TGTGCCAGCAGCCAGAGATCGGGAGGCTACACCTTC. Protein: CASSQRSGGYTF.

This clone was seen just once. J is TRBJ1-5 and V is TRBV18; 7 bases agree with TRBD1. The length of the CDR3 is 13 residues. Germline CDR1 and CDR2: KGHSH and LQKENI. The ends lost 1 base at V and 8 bases at J; junction bases unmatched: 2. The CDR3 here is CASSPQGAKPQHF. The CDR3 nucleotides read TGTGCCAGCTCACCACAGGGGGCTAAGCCCCAGCATTTT. Combining the CDR3 with reference TRBV18 and TRBJ1-5 gives the whole variable domain NAGVMQNPRHLVRRRGQEARLRCSPMKGHSHVYWYRQLPEEGLKFMVYLQKENIIDESGMPKERFSAEFPKEGPSILRIQQVVRGDSAAYFCASSPQGAKPQHFGDGTRLSIL.

The chain recombines TRBV30 with TRBJ1-1, with TRBD1 identical over 10 bases. The length of the CDR3 is 16 residues. Looked up from germline, CDR1 is GTSNPN and CDR2 is SVGIG (reference sequence). V trimming: 2 bases; J trimming: 0 bases; junction bases outside the gene matches: 6. The CDR3 nucleotides are TGTGCCTGGAGTCGACAGGGGGCGCGGGTGAACACTGAAGCTTTCTTT. As protein: CAWSRQGARVNTEAFF.

This chain links TRBV4-3 with TRBJ1-6; D is ambiguous. CDR1 is LGHNA and CDR2 is YSLEER in the germline V gene. The CDR3 runs to 18 residues. The V gene lost 0 bases and the J gene lost 2 bases, with 14 bases spanning the gap. In DNA form, the CDR3 reads TGCGCCAGCAGCCAAGATCTACTGAGCGGTGCCTATAATTCACCCCTCCACTTT. This encodes CASSQDLLSGAYNSPLHF.

The chain has TRBV30 and TRBJ2-2; D is ambiguous. The CDR3 length is 16 residues. Germline CDR1 is GTSNPN and CDR2 is SVGIG (reference sequence). The germline V and J ends were trimmed by 2 bases and 7 bases, with 20 bases remaining between them. DNA of the CDR3: TGTGCCTGGAGTTTAGGCTTCCACACGGGTGGCGGGGAGCTGTTTTTT. Translated: CAWSLGFHTGGGELFF.

The rearrangement uses TRBV5-1 and TRBJ2-1, with 11 positions matching TRBD1. The CDR3 contains 14 residues. Germline values: CDR1 SGHRS, CDR2 YFSETQ. V lost 5 bases, J lost 8 bases, and 6 bases stayed unmatched. The CDR3, as DNA: TGCGCCAGCAGTTACGGGACAGGGGGTTATGAGCAGTTCTTC. It codes for CASSYGTGGYEQFF.

The rearrangement joins TRBV2 to TRBJ1-5; TRBD1 might be the D (6 bases). Germline CDR1 and CDR2: SNHLY and FYNNEI. This CDR3 contains 13 residues. V lost 5 bases, J lost 6 bases, and 11 bases lay in between. In nucleotides, the CDR3 is TGTGCCAGCAGTCGACAGGACGGTCAGCCCCAGCATTTT. Encoded protein: CASSRQDGQPQHF.

The J gene is TRBJ1-5, the V gene TRBV6-4; D ambiguous. CDR1 and CDR2 from the germline V gene are MRHNA and SNTAGT. V was cut by 4 bases and J by 0 bases, with 4 bases left in between. This CDR3 region has 13 residues. CDR3 coding DNA: TGTGCCAGCAGTGTCGGTAGCAATCAGCCCCAGCATTTT. Amino acid sequence: CASSVGSNQPQHF.

The chain combines TRBV9 with TRBJ1-6; D gene unclear. Between the trimmed V and J ends, which lost 0 bases and 9 bases, there was a span of 16 bases. The CDR3 spans 16 residues. CDR1 SGDLS and CDR2 YYNGEE come from the germline V gene. CDR3 DNA: TGTGCCAGCAGCGTAGATAGAGACACCGAGGGTTCACCCCTCCACTTT. Its translation: CASSVDRDTEGSPLHF.

To note about this clone: Germline and junction disagree at one end, which may indicate a read error. The V gene is TRBV7-9, the J gene TRBJ2-7; 9 nucleotides agree with TRBD1. Germline lookup yields CDR1 SEHNR and CDR2 FQNEAQ (reference sequence). The CDR3 extends over 13 amino acids. The CDR3 spells CSSAGQGGPEQYF. In nucleotides, the CDR3 is TGTTCCAGCGCGGGACAGGGAGGGCCCGAGCAGTACTTC.

This clone was seen a few times. J is TRBJ2-5 and V is TRBV9; TRBD2 matches 7 bases. V lost 3 bases to trimming and J lost 5 bases; unmatched junction nucleotides: 19. The CDR3 covers 18 residues. Per the germline V gene, CDR1 is SGDLS and CDR2 is YYNGEE. The chain's CDR3 is CASSGTRIKAGTGETQYF. As DNA, the CDR3 is TGTGCCAGCAGCGGGACTAGAATAAAAGCGGGGACGGGGGAGACCCAGTACTTC.

The chain couples TRBV4-3 to TRBJ2-1; 12 bases map to TRBD2. CDR1 is LGHNA, CDR2 YSLEER, per germline. The trim removed 2 bases at V and 15 bases at J, leaving 5 bases unmatched. The CDR3 is made up of 13 amino acids. The CDR3 sequence: CASSQLAGGRLFF. CDR3 DNA: TGCGCCAGCAGCCAACTAGCGGGGGGGCGCCTGTTCTTC.

In its sample, this clone was seen a few times. This chain connects TRBV5-4 to TRBJ1-1, with TRBD1 identical over 8 bases. The CDR3 is 14 residues long. V gave up 2 bases and J gave up 1 base; unmatched junction bases: 1. Germline lookup yields CDR1 SGHNT and CDR2 YYREEE (reference sequence). The CDR3 reads CASSFGQGNTEAFF. The CDR3, as DNA: TGTGCCAGCAGCTTCGGACAGGGGAACACTGAAGCTTTCTTT.

This clone came up once. The chain links TRBV5-1 to TRBJ2-3; tentatively, D is TRBD1 (5 bases). Germline CDR1 SGHRS, CDR2 YFSETQ. The CDR3 consists of 13 residues. Deletions cut 0 bases from V and 6 bases from J, with 8 bases between. For the CDR3, the DNA is TGCGCCAGCAGCTTGGGACAGTCCGATACGCAGTATTTT. Translating gives CASSLGQSDTQYF.

The V call is TRBV27, the J call TRBJ1-2; D is perhaps TRBD1 (6 bases). V lost 2 bases, J lost 4 bases, and 11 bases lay in between. The CDR3 is 14 amino acids. Germline V gene data show CDR1 as MNHEY and CDR2 as SMNVEV (reference sequence). The CDR3 sequence is CASSLRGEGYGYTF. The CDR3 region has the DNA TGTGCCAGCAGTTTAAGGGGGGAGGGCTATGGCTACACCTTC.

In the case of this clone: A junction boundary mismatches the germline segment, possibly from a read error. The chain is built from TRBV7-2 and TRBJ1-3; 12 bases are a match to TRBD1. The CDR3 runs 16 residues. Germline CDR1 and CDR2: SGHTA and FQGNSA. This CDR3 is CASSSAGQGAGSTIYF. The DNA of the CDR3 is TGTGCCAGCAGCTCGGCGGGACAGGGGGCTGGAAGCACCATATATTTT.

This clone was recorded a few times. For the CDR3, the DNA is TGTGCCACCAGCAGCGAGACTAGCGGGACCAACAATGAGCAGTTCTTC. Translating gives CATSSETSGTNNEQFF. The chain carries TRBV15 and TRBJ2-1; 11 nucleotides match TRBD2. In germline, CDR1 is LNHNV, CDR2 YYDKDF (reference sequence). V gave up 3 bases and J gave up 5 bases; unmatched junction bases: 6. The CDR3 is made up of 16 amino acids.

The chain is built from TRBV29-1 and TRBJ1-2; 8 bases are shared with TRBD1. After removal of 7 bases from V and 4 bases from J, the junction contained 8 bases not matched to a gene. This CDR3 comprises 13 residues. The germline CDR1 and CDR2 sequences are SQVTM and ANQGSEA. CDR3 protein: CSAGGAASYGYTF. Written as DNA, the CDR3 is TGCAGCGCAGGGGGCGCAGCGAGCTATGGCTACACCTTC.

The rearrangement links TRBV7-3 to TRBJ2-1; D is uncertain. CDR1 SGHTA and CDR2 FQGTGA come from the germline V gene. CDR3 length: 11 residues. The germline V and J ends were trimmed by 5 bases and 5 bases, with 4 bases remaining between them. CDR3 nucleotide sequence: TGTGCCAGCAGCAGCAACAATGAGCAGTTCTTC. Translation: CASSSNNEQFF. Looking up the rest from reference TRBV7-3 and TRBJ2-1 gives the full variable domain: GAGVSQTPSNKVTEKGKYVELRCDPISGHTALYWYRQSLGQGPEFLIYFQGTGAADDSGLPNDRFFAVRPEGSVSTLKIQRTERGDSAVYLCASSSNNEQFFGPGTRLTVL.

The CDR3 loop is CASSGTSGRGEQYF. CDR3 nucleotides: TGTGCCAGCAGTGGGACTAGCGGGAGGGGCGAGCAGTACTTC. The J gene is TRBJ2-7, the V gene TRBV6-6, with 16 positions matching TRBD2. CDR1 is MNHNY, CDR2 SVGAGI, per germline (reference sequence). The trim removed 5 bases at V and 6 bases at J, leaving 1 base unmatched. The CDR3 loop spans 14 amino acids.